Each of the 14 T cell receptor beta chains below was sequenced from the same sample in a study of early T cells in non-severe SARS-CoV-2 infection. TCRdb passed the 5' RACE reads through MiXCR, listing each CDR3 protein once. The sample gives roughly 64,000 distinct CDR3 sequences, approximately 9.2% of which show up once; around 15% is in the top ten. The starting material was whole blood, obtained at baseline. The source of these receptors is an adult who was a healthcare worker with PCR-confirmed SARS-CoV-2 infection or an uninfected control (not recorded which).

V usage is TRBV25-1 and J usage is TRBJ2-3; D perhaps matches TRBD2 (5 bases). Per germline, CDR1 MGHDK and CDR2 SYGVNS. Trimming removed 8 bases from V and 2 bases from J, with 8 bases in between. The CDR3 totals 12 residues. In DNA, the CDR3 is TGTGCCAGCCGACTAACCACAGATACGCAGTATTTT. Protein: CASRLTTDTQYF.

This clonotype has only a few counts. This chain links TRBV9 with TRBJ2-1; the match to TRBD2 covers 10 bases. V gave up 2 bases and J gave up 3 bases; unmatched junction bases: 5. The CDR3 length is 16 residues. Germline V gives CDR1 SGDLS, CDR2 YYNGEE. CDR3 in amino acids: CASSVTSGTGYNEQFF. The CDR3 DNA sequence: TGTGCCAGCAGCGTTACTAGCGGGACTGGCTACAATGAGCAGTTCTTC.

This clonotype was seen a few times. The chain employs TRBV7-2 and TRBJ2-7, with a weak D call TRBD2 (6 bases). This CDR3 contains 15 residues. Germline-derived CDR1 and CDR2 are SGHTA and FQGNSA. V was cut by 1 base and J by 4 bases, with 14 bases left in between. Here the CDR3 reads CASSLVAGSGYEQYF. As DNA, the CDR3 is TGTGCCAGCAGCTTAGTGGCGGGATCGGGTTACGAGCAGTACTTC.

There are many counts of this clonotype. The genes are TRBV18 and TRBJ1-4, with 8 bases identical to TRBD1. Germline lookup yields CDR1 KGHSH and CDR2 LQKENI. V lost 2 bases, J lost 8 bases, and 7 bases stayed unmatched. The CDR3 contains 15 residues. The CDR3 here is CASSPVQGALEKLFF. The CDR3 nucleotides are TGTGCCAGCTCACCAGTCCAGGGGGCTTTGGAAAAACTGTTTTTT.

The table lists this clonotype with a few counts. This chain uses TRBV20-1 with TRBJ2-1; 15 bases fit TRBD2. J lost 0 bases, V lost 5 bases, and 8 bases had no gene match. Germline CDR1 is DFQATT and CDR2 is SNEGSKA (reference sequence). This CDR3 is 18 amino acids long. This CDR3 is CSAGGGTSGRSSYNEQFF. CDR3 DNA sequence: TGCAGTGCTGGGGGAGGGACTAGCGGGAGGAGCTCCTACAATGAGCAGTTCTTC.

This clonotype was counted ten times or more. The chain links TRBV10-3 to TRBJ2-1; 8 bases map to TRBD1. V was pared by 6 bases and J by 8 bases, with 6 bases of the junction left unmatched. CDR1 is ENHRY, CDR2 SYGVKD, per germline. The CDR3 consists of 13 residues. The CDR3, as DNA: TGTGCCATCAGACCGACAGGGGAGGATGAGCAGTTCTTC. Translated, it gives CAIRPTGEDEQFF.

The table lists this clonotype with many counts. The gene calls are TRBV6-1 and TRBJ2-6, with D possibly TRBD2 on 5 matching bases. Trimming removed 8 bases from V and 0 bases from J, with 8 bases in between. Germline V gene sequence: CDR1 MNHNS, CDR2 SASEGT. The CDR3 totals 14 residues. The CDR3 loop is CASERDSGANVLTF. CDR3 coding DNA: TGTGCCAGCGAACGGGACTCTGGGGCCAACGTCCTGACTTTC.

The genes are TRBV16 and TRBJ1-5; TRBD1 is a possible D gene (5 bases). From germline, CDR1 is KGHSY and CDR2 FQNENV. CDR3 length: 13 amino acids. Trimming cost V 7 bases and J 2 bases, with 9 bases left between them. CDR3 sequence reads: CASTQGRNQPQHF. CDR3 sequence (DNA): TGTGCCAGCACCCAGGGCCGCAATCAGCCCCAGCATTTT.

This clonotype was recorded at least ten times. CDR3 amino acids: CASSWDIQETQYF. The CDR3 DNA follows: TGTGCCAGCAGCTGGGACATCCAAGAGACCCAGTACTTC. The gene calls are TRBV7-6 and TRBJ2-5, with D possibly matching TRBD1 (6 bases). This CDR3 comprises 13 residues. V gave up 4 bases and J gave up 1 base, with 7 bases separating them. In germline, CDR1 is SGHVS, CDR2 FNYEAQ. Filled out from reference TRBV7-6 and TRBJ2-5, the complete variable domain reads GAGVSQSPRYKVTKRGQDVALRCDPISGHVSLYWYRQALGQGPEFLTYFNYEAQQDKSGLPNDRFSAERPEGSISTLTIQRTEQRDSAMYRCASSWDIQETQYFGPGTRLLVL.

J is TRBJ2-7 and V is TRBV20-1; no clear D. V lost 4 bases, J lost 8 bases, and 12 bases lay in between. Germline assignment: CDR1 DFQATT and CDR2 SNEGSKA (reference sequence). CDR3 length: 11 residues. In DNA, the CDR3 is TGCAGTGCTAATCTAGACGCGAAGCAGTACTTC. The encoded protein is CSANLDAKQYF.

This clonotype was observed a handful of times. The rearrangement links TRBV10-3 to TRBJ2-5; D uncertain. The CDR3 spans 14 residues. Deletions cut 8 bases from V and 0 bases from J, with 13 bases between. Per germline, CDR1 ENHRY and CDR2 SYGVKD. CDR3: CAISGGRNQETQYF. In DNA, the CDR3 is TGTGCCATCTCCGGTGGGCGGAACCAAGAGACCCAGTACTTC.

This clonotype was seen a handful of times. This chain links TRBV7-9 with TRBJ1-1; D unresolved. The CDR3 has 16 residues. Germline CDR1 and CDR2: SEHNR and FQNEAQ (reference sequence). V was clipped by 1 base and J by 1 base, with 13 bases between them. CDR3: CASSLDGWSANTEAFF. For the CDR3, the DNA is TGTGCCAGCAGCTTAGACGGATGGTCAGCGAACACTGAAGCTTTCTTT.

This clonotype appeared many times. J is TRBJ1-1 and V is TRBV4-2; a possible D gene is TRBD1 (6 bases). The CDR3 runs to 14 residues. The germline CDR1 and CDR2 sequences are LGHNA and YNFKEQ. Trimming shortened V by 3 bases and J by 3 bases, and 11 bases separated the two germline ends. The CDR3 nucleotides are TGTGCCAGCAGCCAGTTACAGGGAGACACTGAAGCTTTCTTT. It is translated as CASSQLQGDTEAFF.

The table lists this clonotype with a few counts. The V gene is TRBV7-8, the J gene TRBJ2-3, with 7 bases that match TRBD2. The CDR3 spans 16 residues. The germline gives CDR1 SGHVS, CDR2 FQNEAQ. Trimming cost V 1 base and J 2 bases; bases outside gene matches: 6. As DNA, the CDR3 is TGTGCCAGCAGCTTAGTTCCAGCGGGATACACAGATACGCAGTATTTT. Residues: CASSLVPAGYTDTQYF.